The next 20 T cell receptor beta chains were all read from a single sample in a study of blood T cell repertoires in COVID-19. Sequencing was performed with immunoSEQ multiplex PCR; in TCRdb, only in-frame clones are kept and a portion is missing. The data hold roughly 150,000 clones, with roughly 86% observed a single time. The specimen sequenced was peripheral blood. These TCRs come from a human donor in a cohort sampled during active COVID-19.

The chain has TRBV20-1 and TRBJ2-2; 10 bases map to TRBD2. The length of the CDR3 is 14 residues. The V gene end was trimmed by 3 bases and the J gene end by 7 bases; junction bases not matched to a gene: 5. Germline assignment: CDR1 DFQATT and CDR2 SNEGSKA (reference sequence). The CDR3 sequence: CSASASGSVGELFF. The CDR3, as DNA: TGCAGTGCTAGTGCTAGCGGGAGTGTCGGGGAGCTGTTTTTT.

This CDR3 is CASSMTGVAEAFF. The CDR3 DNA is TGTGCCAGCAGCATGACAGGGGTGGCAGAAGCTTTCTTT. The rearrangement joins TRBV21-1 to TRBJ1-1; the DNA was not compared with TRBD1, the D call given in the table. TRBV21-1 is a listed pseudogene. There are 13 residues in the CDR3.

In its sample, this clone was seen a few times. This chain connects TRBV4-2 to TRBJ1-4; 11 positions match TRBD1. Germline V lookup: CDR1 LGHNA, CDR2 YNFKEQ. This CDR3 comprises 14 residues. V dropped 3 bases and J dropped 7; count of bases not matched to a gene: 1. The CDR3 DNA sequence: TGTGCCAGCAGCCAGGGACAGGGGGGTGAAAAACTGTTTTTT. Residues: CASSQGQGGEKLFF.

Ten or more counts support this clone. One end of the junction fails to match germline, which may point to a read error. V gene TRBV18 combines with J gene TRBJ1-5, with 9 bases that match TRBD1. This CDR3 is built from 16 residues. Germline V lookup: CDR1 KGHSH, CDR2 LQKENI. The CDR3 DNA reads TGTGCCAGCTCCCCACAGGGGGCCGGTTCCAATCAGCCCCAGCATTTT. Amino acids: CASSPQGAGSNQPQHF.

This clone was observed at least ten times. The gene calls are TRBV20-1 and TRBJ2-7; maybe TRBD1 (5 bases). The germline V and J ends were trimmed by 3 bases and 3 bases, with 15 bases remaining between them. Germline V gene data show CDR1 as DFQATT and CDR2 as SNEGSKA (reference sequence). CDR3 size: 14 residues. For the CDR3, the DNA is TGCAGTGCTAGTAGGAGTCAGGGCAACTACGAGCAGTACTTC. It specifies CSASRSQGNYEQYF.

This chain uses TRBV5-1 with TRBJ2-7; 8 bases fit TRBD1. CDR3 length: 15 residues. The V segment lost 4 bases and the J segment 4 bases; nucleotides outside the gene matches: 10. Germline-derived CDR1 and CDR2 are SGHRS and YFSETQ. The DNA of the CDR3 is TGCGCCAGCAGCCCAAACGGACAGGGCCCATACGAGCAGTACTTC. Its translation: CASSPNGQGPYEQYF. The full variable domain, its missing parts supplied by reference TRBV5-1 and TRBJ2-7, is KAGVTQTPRYLIKTRGQQVTLSCSPISGHRSVSWYQQTPGQGLQFLFEYFSETQRNKGNFPGRFSGRQFSNSRSEMNVSTLELGDSALYLCASSPNGQGPYEQYFGPGTRLTVT.

The gene calls are TRBV27 and TRBJ1-1, with D uncertain. The V gene lost 10 bases and the J gene lost 5 bases, with 11 bases spanning the gap. The CDR3 length is 11 residues. Germline V gives CDR1 MNHEY, CDR2 SMNVEV (reference sequence). The CDR3 DNA reads as TGTGCCACCAGAAGTGAGACTGAAGCTTTCTTT. Translation: CATRSETEAFF.

This clone has just one count. The chain carries TRBV29-1 and TRBJ2-3, with 8 bases aligning to TRBD1. V shed 5 bases and J 3 bases; nucleotides not matched to a gene: 7. From germline, CDR1 is SQVTM and CDR2 ANQGSEA. The CDR3 runs to 14 residues. Here the CDR3 DNA reads TGCAGCGTTTTGCTGGGACAGGCGACAGATACGCAGTATTTT. Amino acid sequence: CSVLLGQATDTQYF.

The chain carries TRBV9 and TRBJ2-3; TRBD2 matches 7 bases. Germline CDR1 SGDLS, CDR2 YYNGEE. The CDR3 extends over 16 amino acids. The trim removed 4 bases at V and 0 bases at J, leaving 8 bases unmatched. As DNA, the CDR3 is TGTGCCAGCAGCCCATCTCTAGCGGCGAGCACAGATACGCAGTATTTT. Protein: CASSPSLAASTDTQYF.

This chain connects TRBV15 to TRBJ2-2, with a weak D call TRBD1 (5 bases). This CDR3 has 13 residues. The germline V gene has CDR1 LNHNV and CDR2 YYDKDF (reference sequence). V was pared by 5 bases and J by 3 bases, with 7 bases between. CDR3 protein: CATSQGDTGELFF. CDR3 DNA: TGTGCCACCAGCCAAGGGGACACCGGGGAGCTGTTTTTT.

This clone has just a few counts. Other DNA sequences of this sample code for an identical CDR3. The rearrangement links TRBV4-2 to TRBJ2-5; 9 bases agree with TRBD2. CDR1 and CDR2 (germline): LGHNA, YNFKEQ. J lost 5 bases, V lost 0 bases, and 10 bases had no gene match. The CDR3 has 17 amino acids. The CDR3 DNA reads TGTGCCAGCAGCCAAGATCTGGGGCGGGGGGGCCTCGAGACCCAGTACTTC. It yields the protein CASSQDLGRGGLETQYF.

The chain couples TRBV28 to TRBJ2-3, with 7 bases matching TRBD2. The V segment lost 3 bases and the J segment 2 bases; nucleotides outside the gene matches: 8. The CDR3 has 16 amino acids. CDR1 and CDR2 from the germline V gene are MDHEN and SYDVKM. CDR3 nucleotide sequence: TGTGCCAGCAGTTTCAGTCTAGCGGATCTCACAGATACGCAGTATTTT. Protein: CASSFSLADLTDTQYF.

This clone has only one observation. This chain connects TRBV2 to TRBJ2-3; TRBD2 matches 12 bases. This CDR3 contains 17 residues. Germline trimming cut 7 bases from V and 0 bases from J; bases unmatched to any gene: 8. Looked up from germline, CDR1 is SNHLY and CDR2 is FYNNEI. The CDR3, as DNA: TGTGCCAGCAAGCCTTCCGGGACTAGCGGGAGCACAGATACGCAGTATTTT. As protein: CASKPSGTSGSTDTQYF.

The DNA of the CDR3 is TGTGCCAGCAGCTTAGAGAGCGGGGGACCCTACAATGAGCAGTTCTTC. Its translation: CASSLESGGPYNEQFF. V usage is TRBV11-2 and J usage is TRBJ2-1; 8 nucleotides agree with TRBD2. Germline CDR1 SGHAT, CDR2 FQNNGV. CDR3 length: 16 amino acids. The V segment lost 0 bases and the J segment 2 bases; nucleotides outside the gene matches: 3.

The genes are TRBV2 and TRBJ2-2; 7 bases are shared with TRBD1. Trimming cost V 7 bases and J 7 bases; bases outside gene matches: 12. The CDR3 runs to 15 residues. From germline, CDR1 is SNHLY and CDR2 FYNNEI. This CDR3 reads CASTPTGLAGGELFF. CDR3 DNA: TGTGCCAGCACTCCGACAGGGTTGGCGGGCGGGGAGCTGTTTTTT.

The chain links TRBV6-5 to TRBJ1-4; D is uncertain. V was cut by 10 bases and J by 8 bases, with 11 bases left in between. From germline, CDR1 is MNHEY and CDR2 SVGAGI. The CDR3 contains 11 residues. The CDR3 is CAIRSEEKLFF. The CDR3 nucleotides read TGTGCCATTCGGTCGGAGGAAAAACTGTTTTTT.

This chain joins TRBV19 and TRBJ1-1; TRBD1 matches at 9 bases. Germline V gene lookup returns CDR1 LNHDA and CDR2 SQIVND (reference sequence). The CDR3 consists of 11 residues. Germline trimming cut 7 bases from V and 8 bases from J; bases unmatched to any gene: 2. In nucleotides, the CDR3 is TGTGCCAGTAAAACAGGGGGCGAAGCTTTCTTT. Protein product: CASKTGGEAFF.

The J gene is TRBJ1-3, the V gene TRBV19, with D maybe TRBD1 (6 bases). Germline values: CDR1 LNHDA, CDR2 SQIVND (reference sequence). V lost 4 bases, J lost 0 bases, and 10 bases lay in between. CDR3 length: 15 amino acids. CDR3 nucleotides: TGTGCCAGTAGTAAAAGGACAGTCTCTGGAAACACCATATATTTT. It translates to CASSKRTVSGNTIYF.

The gene calls are TRBV6-1 and TRBJ1-2; D is perhaps TRBD1 (5 bases). CDR3 length: 13 residues. Germline V gene lookup returns CDR1 MNHNS and CDR2 SASEGT. V lost 1 base to trimming and J lost 6 bases, with 9 bases between them. In nucleotides, the CDR3 is TGTGCCAGCAGTGAAGTGCGGGGGGATGGCTACACCTTC. As protein: CASSEVRGDGYTF.

This chain uses TRBV28 with TRBJ1-2; the match to TRBD1 covers 10 bases. CDR1 is MDHEN, CDR2 SYDVKM, per germline. This CDR3 has 13 residues. The junction had 5 bases not matched to a gene; V was cut back by 6 bases and J by 7 bases. CDR3: CASSSDRGLGYTF. The CDR3 DNA reads as TGTGCCAGCAGCTCAGACAGGGGGCTTGGCTACACCTTC.